The 21 T cell receptor beta chains below were found in one sample sequenced in a study of chemoradiotherapy in HPV16-positive cancers (dated 2022 in TCRdb). Library prep was done by the immunoSEQ multiplex PCR assay. TCRdb retrieved this table from immuneACCESS and kept in-frame rearrangements only. Not all clones are present; in checked studies, unresolved V genes account for under half, and no reason is known for the remainder. The sample includes 12,000 or so clones, with 85% to 90% observed a single time. Around 5% of the sample comes from the top ten. Sequencing was performed on blood, taken from a patient who underwent chemoradiotherapy. The receptors derive from a human donor with HPV-associated anogenital cancer.

This clone occurred once. The J gene is TRBJ2-1, the V gene TRBV29-1, with D uncertain. The CDR3 is 13 amino acids. The germline V and J ends were trimmed by 7 bases and 7 bases, with 17 bases remaining between them. Per the germline V gene, CDR1 is SQVTM and CDR2 is ANQGSEA. CDR3 in amino acids: CSGSRGVGNEQFF. The CDR3 coding sequence is TGCAGCGGAAGCAGAGGCGTGGGGAATGAGCAGTTCTTC.

This chain uses TRBV7-9 with TRBJ1-1; TRBD1 is a possible D gene (5 bases). Trimming cost V 8 bases and J 8 bases, with 27 bases left between them. Germline CDR1 SEHNR, CDR2 FQNEAQ (reference sequence). The CDR3 totals 16 residues. CDR3 sequence reads: CASDIPWDPVPSEAFF. In DNA, the CDR3 is TGTGCCAGCGATATCCCCTGGGACCCCGTCCCCTCCGAAGCTTTCTTT.

A few counts support this clone. This chain connects TRBV7-9 to TRBJ1-4; 8 positions match TRBD1. This CDR3 comprises 15 residues. V shed 5 bases, J shed 7 bases, and the junction held 9 bases outside the gene matches. CDR1 and CDR2 from the germline V gene are SEHNR and FQNEAQ (reference sequence). The CDR3 DNA reads TGTGCCAGCAGCGTGCGGACAGGGCAGGTTGAAAAACTGTTTTTT. Encoded protein: CASSVRTGQVEKLFF.

V and J are TRBV7-6 and TRBJ2-7; TRBD2 agrees at 8 bases. Losses at the gene ends were 3 bases for V and 3 bases for J; bases not matched to a gene: 4. Germline CDR1 and CDR2: SGHVS and FNYEAQ. CDR3 length: 14 amino acids. The CDR3: CASSLAAGGYEQYF. For the CDR3, the DNA is TGTGCCAGCAGCTTGGCCGCGGGGGGCTACGAGCAGTACTTC.

The chain recombines TRBV6-5 with TRBJ2-1; tentatively, D is TRBD1 (6 bases). V shed 8 bases and J shed 6 bases, with 17 bases lying between them. This CDR3 has 14 residues. Germline-derived CDR1 and CDR2 are MNHEY and SVGAGI. CDR3 protein: CASRVAGVINEQFF. The CDR3 DNA reads as TGTGCCAGCCGAGTTGCAGGGGTAATCAATGAGCAGTTCTTC.

The chain combines TRBV11-1 with TRBJ2-1, with 11 positions matching TRBD2. Germline V gene sequence: CDR1 SGHAT, CDR2 FQDESV (reference sequence). The junction had 4 bases not matched to a gene; V was cut back by 5 bases and J by 4 bases. The CDR3 has 15 residues. CDR3 protein: CASSPLAGAYNEQFF. The CDR3 DNA reads TGTGCCAGCAGCCCACTAGCGGGGGCTTACAATGAGCAGTTCTTC. The variable domain in full, completed from reference TRBV11-1 and TRBJ2-1, reads EAEVAQSPRYKITEKSQAVAFWCDPISGHATLYWYRQILGQGPELLVQFQDESVVDDSQLPKDRFSAERLKGVDSTLKIQPAELGDSAMYLCASSPLAGAYNEQFFGPGTRLTVL.

A single count supports this clone. J is TRBJ1-1 and V is TRBV19, with D possibly matching TRBD1 (5 bases). V gave up 1 base and J gave up 5 bases, with 14 bases separating them. Germline lookup yields CDR1 LNHDA and CDR2 SQIVND (reference sequence). There are 15 residues in the CDR3. CDR3 DNA: TGTGCCAGTAGTATAGTGAAAGGGGCTGATACTGAAGCTTTCTTT. It specifies CASSIVKGADTEAFF. The complete variable domain, with remaining parts taken from reference TRBV19 and TRBJ1-1, reads DGGITQSPKYLFRKEGQNVTLSCEQNLNHDAMYWYRQDPGQGLRLIYYSQIVNDFQKGDIAEGYSVSREKKESFPLTVTSAQKNPTAFYLCASSIVKGADTEAFFGQGTRLTVV.

In this sample, this clone turned up a few times. V usage is TRBV18 and J usage is TRBJ1-5, with 7 bases matching TRBD1. The V and J ends lost 5 bases and 2 bases, in that order; junction bases with no gene match: 6. CDR3 length equals 15 residues. The germline V gene encodes CDR1 KGHSH and CDR2 LQKENI. For the CDR3, the DNA is TGTGCCAGCTCATCGACAGGGACGGGCAATCAGCCCCAGCATTTT. Residues: CASSSTGTGNQPQHF.

This chain uses TRBV2 with TRBJ2-5; 8 bases match TRBD2. The length of the CDR3 is 14 residues. CDR1 is SNHLY, CDR2 FYNNEI, per germline. V was clipped by 4 bases and J by 5 bases; unmatched bases: 6. CDR3 nucleotide sequence: TGTGCCAGCAGTGCTGGACTAGCTGGGGAGACCCAGTACTTC. It codes for CASSAGLAGETQYF.

This chain's CDR3 is CAIHRDTSNYGYTF. DNA for the CDR3: TGTGCCATCCATCGGGACACTTCTAACTATGGCTACACCTTC. The gene calls are TRBV10-3 and TRBJ1-2, with D perhaps TRBD1 (6 bases). The CDR3 is made up of 14 amino acids. CDR1 ENHRY and CDR2 SYGVKD come from the germline V gene. The V end lost 8 bases, the J end lost 0 bases, and 13 bases lay between the germline ends.

This clone came up a few times. The chain is built from TRBV5-5 and TRBJ2-2; TRBD2 aligns across 12 bases. CDR1 is SGHKS, CDR2 YYEKEE, per germline (reference sequence). There are 20 residues in the CDR3. Trimming cost V 2 bases and J 4 bases; bases outside gene matches: 15. CDR3 nucleotides: TGTGCCAGCAGCTTAATTCCTAGCGGGGGGGCCGGGCCTGGCACCGGGGAGCTGTTTTTT. Residues: CASSLIPSGGAGPGTGELFF.

The chain has TRBV5-6 and TRBJ2-6; D remains ambiguous. Germline assignment: CDR1 SGHDT and CDR2 YYEEEE. The CDR3 length is 13 residues. V lost 2 bases and J 6 bases, leaving 6 bases between the germline ends. CDR3 in DNA: TGTGCCAGCAGCTTTTTTACGGCCAACGTCCTGACTTTC. As protein: CASSFFTANVLTF.

V usage is TRBV6-1 and J usage is TRBJ2-7; D gene uncertain. The CDR3 runs 13 residues. Between the trimmed V and J ends, which lost 2 bases and 6 bases, there was a span of 11 bases. Germline V gives CDR1 MNHNS, CDR2 SASEGT. The CDR3 is CASSEYVPGEQYV. CDR3 nucleotide sequence: TGTGCCAGCAGTGAATATGTACCGGGCGAGCAGTACGTC.

V usage is TRBV19 and J usage is TRBJ2-7; no definite D call. The CDR3 runs 13 residues. Germline V gene sequence: CDR1 LNHDA, CDR2 SQIVND (reference sequence). Trimming cost V 5 bases and J 2 bases, with 10 bases left between them. The CDR3 here is CASSFGPAYEQYF. CDR3 DNA sequence: TGTGCCAGTAGTTTCGGACCCGCCTACGAGCAGTACTTC.

J is TRBJ2-3 and V is TRBV4-2; D unclear. V lost 3 bases, J lost 5 bases, and 12 bases lay in between. This CDR3 spans 14 amino acids. Germline loops: CDR1 LGHNA, CDR2 YNFKEQ. The CDR3 reads CASSQRGLGDTQYF. The CDR3, as DNA: TGTGCCAGCAGCCAGCGTGGGTTAGGAGATACGCAGTATTTT.

This clone was counted a single time. The V and J genes are TRBV5-8 and TRBJ1-5; D is uncertain. This CDR3 has 13 residues. The V end lost 0 bases, the J end lost 5 bases, and 6 bases lay between the germline ends. Germline V CDR1 and CDR2: SGHTS, YDEGEE. The CDR3 spells CASSLASHQPQHF. The CDR3, as DNA: TGTGCCAGCAGCTTGGCCAGCCATCAGCCCCAGCATTTT.

In its sample, this clone was seen a few times. The V and J genes are TRBV14 and TRBJ1-2, with a weak D call TRBD1 (5 bases). The CDR3 is 14 amino acids. Trimming shortened V by 1 base and J by 4 bases, and 10 bases separated the two germline ends. The germline V gene has CDR1 SGHDN and CDR2 FVKESK. CDR3 sequence: CASSQVRGGYGYTF. CDR3 DNA sequence: TGTGCCAGCAGCCAAGTTCGCGGGGGCTATGGCTACACCTTC.

The CDR3 DNA reads TGTGCCAGCAGCGTAGTAGGGACTTTTGGGGAGACCCAGTACTTC. Amino acid sequence: CASSVVGTFGETQYF. This rearrangement joins TRBV9 to TRBJ2-5, with D perhaps TRBD2 (6 bases). The CDR3 totals 15 residues. The V gene lost 0 bases and the J gene lost 5 bases, with 14 bases spanning the gap. Germline CDR1 reads SGDLS; CDR2 reads YYNGEE. The variable domain in full, with the rest retrieved from reference TRBV9 and TRBJ2-5, is DSGVTQTPKHLITATGQRVTLRCSPRSGDLSVYWYQQSLDQGLQFLIQYYNGEERAKGNILERFSAQQFPDLHSELNLSSLELGDSALYFCASSVVGTFGETQYFGPGTRLLVL.

The chain recombines TRBV5-4 with TRBJ1-3; D possibly corresponds to TRBD1 (5 bases). The V gene's germline CDR1 is SGHNT and CDR2 YYREEE (reference sequence). The CDR3 sequence is 15 residues long. V was cut by 0 bases and J by 4 bases, with 11 bases left in between. This CDR3 reads CASSLAGGVGNTIYF. CDR3 DNA: TGTGCCAGCAGCTTGGCCGGGGGAGTAGGAAACACCATATATTTT.

The V and J genes are TRBV6-1 and TRBJ1-1; the match to TRBD1 covers 11 bases. The V and J ends lost 1 base and 11 bases, in that order; junction bases with no gene match: 0. Germline V lookup: CDR1 MNHNS, CDR2 SASEGT. The CDR3 is made up of 12 amino acids. The CDR3 region is CASSEGTGGAFF. The CDR3 DNA sequence: TGTGCCAGCAGTGAAGGGACAGGGGGCGCTTTCTTT.

This sequence joins TRBV14 and TRBJ1-2, with D perhaps TRBD1 (6 bases). Germline loops: CDR1 SGHDN, CDR2 FVKESK. The CDR3 totals 15 residues. V was clipped by 4 bases and J by 2 bases, with 14 bases between them. CDR3 coding DNA: TGTGCCAGCAGCCTACAAGGGGGGTGGAACTATGGCTACACCTTC. Its translation: CASSLQGGWNYGYTF.